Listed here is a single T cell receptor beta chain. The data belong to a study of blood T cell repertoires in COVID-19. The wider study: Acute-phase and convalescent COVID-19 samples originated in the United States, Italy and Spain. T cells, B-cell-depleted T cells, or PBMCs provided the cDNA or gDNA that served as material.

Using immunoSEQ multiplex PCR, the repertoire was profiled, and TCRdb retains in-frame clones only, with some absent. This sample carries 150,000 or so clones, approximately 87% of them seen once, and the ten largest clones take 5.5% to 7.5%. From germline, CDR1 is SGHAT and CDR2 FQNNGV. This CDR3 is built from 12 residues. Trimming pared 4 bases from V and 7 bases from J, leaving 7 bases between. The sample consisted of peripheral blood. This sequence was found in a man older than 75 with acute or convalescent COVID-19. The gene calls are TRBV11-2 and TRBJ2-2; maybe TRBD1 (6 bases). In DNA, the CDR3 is TGTGCCAGCAGCTCAGGGGTCGGGGAGCTGTTTTTT. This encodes CASSSGVGELFF.